These T cell receptor beta chains were read from a single sample in a study of neurological immune-mediated disorders. TCRdb reanalysed the 5' RACE reads using MiXCR and keeps one entry per CDR3 protein. The table has some 77,000 distinct CDR3 sequences, around 9.9% seen once; the top ten hold 1.7%. The sample comprised PBMCs. The receptor source for this set is a man aged 50 to 59 in good health. CDR3s include the opening cysteine and the closing phenylalanine or tryptophan. The D gene is left open where the match is weak. Clone size appears in some rows only: once, few, many, or a class for an expanded clone.

cdr3_nt: TGTGCCACCAGCAGGAGGGGAGCGACGAGCTCCTACAATGAGCAGTTCTTC; cdr3_aa: CATSRRGATSSYNEQFF; j_call: TRBJ2-1; d_call: -; v_call: TRBV15; clone_size: many
cdr3_nt: TGCAGTGCTAGAGAGGGAGCTAGCGGCAACAATGAGCAGTTCTTC; cdr3_aa: CSAREGASGNNEQFF; j_call: TRBJ2-1; d_call: TRBD2; v_call: TRBV20-1; clone_size: many
cdr3_nt: TGTGCCAGCAGCCCACACAGGGGGAGCGTCTACGAGCAGTACTTC; cdr3_aa: CASSPHRGSVYEQYF; j_call: TRBJ2-7; d_call: TRBD1; v_call: TRBV7-2; clone_size: many
cdr3_nt: TGCAGCGTTGACGCCAGGCAATACACTGAAGCTTTCTTT; cdr3_aa: CSVDARQYTEAFF; j_call: TRBJ1-1; d_call: -; v_call: TRBV29-1; clone_size: many
cdr3_nt: TGCGCCAGCAGCTTGGGAGACCCAACGGCGGGAAACACCATATATTTT; cdr3_aa: CASSLGDPTAGNTIYF; j_call: TRBJ1-3; d_call: -; v_call: TRBV5-1; clone_size: many
cdr3_nt: TGCGCCAGCAGCTTAGACGGAACCTCTGGAAACACCATATATTTT; cdr3_aa: CASSLDGTSGNTIYF; j_call: TRBJ1-3; d_call: -; v_call: TRBV5-1; clone_size: many
cdr3_nt: TGCAGTGCTAATGGGCAGGGGAGCACCGGGGAGCTGTTTTTT; cdr3_aa: CSANGQGSTGELFF; j_call: TRBJ2-2; d_call: -; v_call: TRBV20-1; clone_size: many
cdr3_nt: TGTGCCAGCAGCTTAGATGGACAGACACAGCCCCAGCATTTT; cdr3_aa: CASSLDGQTQPQHF; j_call: TRBJ1-5; d_call: -; v_call: TRBV7-2; clone_size: many
cdr3_nt: TGCAGTGCCCGGGGGGCCCAAGAGACCCAGTACTTC; cdr3_aa: CSARGAQETQYF; j_call: TRBJ2-5; d_call: -; v_call: TRBV20-1; clone_size: many
cdr3_nt: TGCAGTGCCCAGACAGAACCGCTAGCCAAAAACATTCAGTACTTC; cdr3_aa: CSAQTEPLAKNIQYF; j_call: TRBJ2-4; d_call: -; v_call: TRBV20-1; clone_size: many
cdr3_nt: TGTGCCAGCAGCCTCGAGCAGGGCCCGAACACCGGGGAGCTGTTTTTT; cdr3_aa: CASSLEQGPNTGELFF; j_call: TRBJ2-2; d_call: -; v_call: TRBV5-6; clone_size: many
cdr3_nt: TGTGCCATCGGCTTGGACACCATATATTTT; cdr3_aa: CAIGLDTIYF; j_call: TRBJ1-3; d_call: -; v_call: TRBV10-3; clone_size: few
cdr3_nt: TGTGCCAGCAGCCTGTCGGACAGCATGAACTATGGCTACACCTTC; cdr3_aa: CASSLSDSMNYGYTF; j_call: TRBJ1-2; d_call: -; v_call: TRBV7-9; clone_size: many
cdr3_nt: TGTGCCAGCAGTGGGCCAGGGCCATCCACAGATACGCAGTATTTT; cdr3_aa: CASSGPGPSTDTQYF; j_call: TRBJ2-3; d_call: -; v_call: TRBV25-1; clone_size: many
cdr3_nt: TGTGCCAGCAGTTTTTTTGGGTACACCGGGGAGCTGTTTTTT; cdr3_aa: CASSFFGYTGELFF; j_call: TRBJ2-2; d_call: -; v_call: TRBV12-3/TRBV12-4; clone_size: many
cdr3_nt: TGTGCCAGCAGGAGAAAGGGGCGGTGGATGAACGAGCAGTACTTC; cdr3_aa: CASRRKGRWMNEQYF; j_call: TRBJ2-7; d_call: -; v_call: TRBV12-3/TRBV12-4; clone_size: many
cdr3_nt: TGTGCCAGCAGTTACTCGAAAGGGGTGCCGAACACTGAAGCTTTCTTT; cdr3_aa: CASSYSKGVPNTEAFF; j_call: TRBJ1-1; d_call: -; v_call: TRBV6-2/TRBV6-3; clone_size: many
cdr3_nt: TGCGCCAGCAGCTTGGGAGACAGGGGAGATACGCAGTATTTT; cdr3_aa: CASSLGDRGDTQYF; j_call: TRBJ2-3; d_call: TRBD1; v_call: TRBV5-1; clone_size: many
cdr3_nt: TGTGCCAGCAGCGTAGGCCCAGGGGAAGGAGAGACCCAGTACTTC; cdr3_aa: CASSVGPGEGETQYF; j_call: TRBJ2-5; d_call: -; v_call: TRBV9; clone_size: few
cdr3_nt: TGTGCCAGCAGTGAGGGAGGGCACCATACAGATACGCAGTATTTT; cdr3_aa: CASSEGGHHTDTQYF; j_call: TRBJ2-3; d_call: TRBD2; v_call: TRBV6-4; clone_size: many
cdr3_nt: TGTGCCAGCAGCTTGTCTAGCGGGGGGCCGAGGAATGAGCAGTTCTTC; cdr3_aa: CASSLSSGGPRNEQFF; j_call: TRBJ2-1; d_call: TRBD2; v_call: TRBV7-2; clone_size: many
cdr3_nt: TGTGCCAGCAGTTCCGCCGGGACTAGCGGGAGCTTTTGGGGGTACAATGAGCAGTTCTTC; cdr3_aa: CASSSAGTSGSFWGYNEQFF; j_call: TRBJ2-1; d_call: TRBD2; v_call: TRBV27; clone_size: few
cdr3_nt: TGCGCCAGCAGCCTAGAGCGGATGTCCTACAATGAGCAGTTCTTC; cdr3_aa: CASSLERMSYNEQFF; j_call: TRBJ2-1; d_call: -; v_call: TRBV5-1; clone_size: many
cdr3_nt: TGCAGCGTTGTCACTAGCGGGGATAACATTCAGTACTTC; cdr3_aa: CSVVTSGDNIQYF; j_call: TRBJ2-4; d_call: TRBD2; v_call: TRBV29-1; clone_size: many
cdr3_nt: TGCAGTGCTACAACAGGGACGTGGGCCGGGGAGCTGTTTTTT; cdr3_aa: CSATTGTWAGELFF; j_call: TRBJ2-2; d_call: -; v_call: TRBV20-1; clone_size: many
cdr3_nt: TGTGCCAGCAGCGTAGGCTCGGTGGGCCTAAGCTCTGGGGCCAACGTCCTGACTTTC; cdr3_aa: CASSVGSVGLSSGANVLTF; j_call: TRBJ2-6; d_call: -; v_call: TRBV9; clone_size: many
cdr3_nt: TGCAGTGCTAGAAAGATTTGGGGGGACCTGAACACCGGGGAGCTGTTTTTT; cdr3_aa: CSARKIWGDLNTGELFF; j_call: TRBJ2-2; d_call: -; v_call: TRBV20-1; clone_size: many
cdr3_nt: TGTGCCAGCAGTTCCCTCGAGTACCAAGAGACCCAGTACTTC; cdr3_aa: CASSSLEYQETQYF; j_call: TRBJ2-5; d_call: -; v_call: TRBV12-3/TRBV12-4; clone_size: few
cdr3_nt: TGCAGTGCTAGTAGCGGGAGGGCGCACGAGCAGTACTTC; cdr3_aa: CSASSGRAHEQYF; j_call: TRBJ2-7; d_call: TRBD2; v_call: TRBV20-1; clone_size: many
cdr3_nt: TGTGCCAGTAGAGAGGCGGGGCAGGGCTACAATGAGCAGTTCTTC; cdr3_aa: CASREAGQGYNEQFF; j_call: TRBJ2-1; d_call: -; v_call: TRBV19; clone_size: few
cdr3_nt: TGTGCCAGCAGTGAAGGGGGCTCCTATAATTCACCCCTCCACTTT; cdr3_aa: CASSEGGSYNSPLHF; j_call: TRBJ1-6; d_call: -; v_call: TRBV6-1; clone_size: many
cdr3_nt: TGTGCCAGCAGCCACAGGGATCCCAATCAGCCCCAGCATTTT; cdr3_aa: CASSHRDPNQPQHF; j_call: TRBJ1-5; d_call: -; v_call: TRBV5-6; clone_size: many
cdr3_nt: TGTGCCAGCAGCTTGACAGGGAACGGTGAGACCCAGTACTTC; cdr3_aa: CASSLTGNGETQYF; j_call: TRBJ2-5; d_call: TRBD1; v_call: TRBV7-6; clone_size: few
cdr3_nt: TGCGCCAGCAGCACAGGACTAGATTTAGCTTTCTTT; cdr3_aa: CASSTGLDLAFF; j_call: TRBJ1-1; d_call: -; v_call: TRBV5-1; clone_size: many
cdr3_nt: TGTGCCAGCAGTAGACAGGGGGCTGAAGCTTTCTTT; cdr3_aa: CASSRQGAEAFF; j_call: TRBJ1-1; d_call: TRBD1; v_call: TRBV6-2/TRBV6-3; clone_size: many
cdr3_nt: TGCAGCGTTGATACAGGGGGCGACGCCGGGGAGCTGTTTTTT; cdr3_aa: CSVDTGGDAGELFF; j_call: TRBJ2-2; d_call: TRBD1; v_call: TRBV29-1; clone_size: -
cdr3_nt: TGTGCCAGCAGCCATCCGGGACAGGGGTACAATGAGCAGTTCTTC; cdr3_aa: CASSHPGQGYNEQFF; j_call: TRBJ2-1; d_call: TRBD1; v_call: TRBV5-5; clone_size: many
cdr3_nt: TGCGCCAGCAGCTTGATGGGACAGGGGGCATCAGATACGCAGTATTTT; cdr3_aa: CASSLMGQGASDTQYF; j_call: TRBJ2-3; d_call: TRBD1; v_call: TRBV5-1; clone_size: many
cdr3_nt: TGTGCCACCAGCAGAGATCGGTCAGGGGGCAGGGGCTACACCTTC; cdr3_aa: CATSRDRSGGRGYTF; j_call: TRBJ1-2; d_call: TRBD1; v_call: TRBV15; clone_size: many
cdr3_nt: TGTGCCAGCAGTTACTCGAGTGGGAGCTCCTATAATTCACCCCTCCACTTT; cdr3_aa: CASSYSSGSSYNSPLHF; j_call: TRBJ1-6; d_call: -; v_call: TRBV6-2/TRBV6-3; clone_size: many
cdr3_nt: TGCAGTGCTCCCCGGGACGGACACATCAATCAGCCCCAGCATTTT; cdr3_aa: CSAPRDGHINQPQHF; j_call: TRBJ1-5; d_call: -; v_call: TRBV20-1; clone_size: few
cdr3_nt: TGTGCCATCCGGGAGTGGGGCACAGATACGCAGTATTTT; cdr3_aa: CAIREWGTDTQYF; j_call: TRBJ2-3; d_call: -; v_call: TRBV6-1; clone_size: many
cdr3_nt: TGCAGTGCTAGCAGAATAGCCAAAAACATTCAGTACTTC; cdr3_aa: CSASRIAKNIQYF; j_call: TRBJ2-4; d_call: -; v_call: TRBV20-1; clone_size: many
cdr3_nt: TGTGCCAGCACCACCGGGACAGGGGGCGACGAGCAGTACTTC; cdr3_aa: CASTTGTGGDEQYF; j_call: TRBJ2-7; d_call: TRBD1; v_call: TRBV28; clone_size: many
cdr3_nt: TGTGCCAGCAGTTATCGGGATTCAGGCTATGGCTACACCTTC; cdr3_aa: CASSYRDSGYGYTF; j_call: TRBJ1-2; d_call: -; v_call: TRBV6-2/TRBV6-3; clone_size: many
cdr3_nt: TGCAGTGCCGTTTCGGGGACCTCCTATAATTCACCCCTCCACTTT; cdr3_aa: CSAVSGTSYNSPLHF; j_call: TRBJ1-6; d_call: -; v_call: TRBV20-1; clone_size: many
cdr3_nt: TGCAGTGCTAGCAGGGGGAACACCGGGGAGCTGTTTTTT; cdr3_aa: CSASRGNTGELFF; j_call: TRBJ2-2; d_call: -; v_call: TRBV20-1; clone_size: many
cdr3_nt: TGTGCCAGCAGCCCCGGGGGGAAGGTAGGGGAAAAACTGTTTTTT; cdr3_aa: CASSPGGKVGEKLFF; j_call: TRBJ1-4; d_call: -; v_call: TRBV12-3/TRBV12-4; clone_size: many
cdr3_nt: TGCGCCAGCAGCCCTCCACCCCAGGGGGGGGCCAACGTCCTGACTTTC; cdr3_aa: CASSPPPQGGANVLTF; j_call: TRBJ2-6; d_call: -; v_call: TRBV5-1; clone_size: many
cdr3_nt: TGTGCCAGCAGCTTTAGGGACAGCCCCTACGAGCAGTACTTC; cdr3_aa: CASSFRDSPYEQYF; j_call: TRBJ2-7; d_call: TRBD1; v_call: TRBV5-5; clone_size: many